The 21 T cell receptor beta chains in this list originate from one sample, sequenced in a study of T cell responses to AZD1222 COVID-19 vaccine. Profiled with immunoSEQ multiplex PCR; TCRdb holds only in-frame clones, not every one. This table holds tens of thousands of clones, less than 90% found once. The sequencing here drew on peripheral blood, taken 28 days after the second AZD1222 dose. All receptors derive from an adult who received the AZD1222 COVID-19 vaccine.

By frequency in the sample, this clone is large. This sequence joins TRBV10-3 and TRBJ2-2; 7 bases line up with TRBD1. The length of the CDR3 is 14 residues. The V gene's germline CDR1 is ENHRY and CDR2 SYGVKD. Trimming at V came to 7 bases and at J to 0 bases, leaving 2 bases not matched to a gene. CDR3 coding DNA: TGTGCCATCAAAGGGACAGCGAACACCGGGGAGCTGTTTTTT. Its translation is CAIKGTANTGELFF.

V and J are TRBV11-2 and TRBJ2-3; 7 positions agree with TRBD2. CDR1 SGHAT and CDR2 FQNNGV come from the germline V gene. The CDR3 is made up of 16 amino acids. V shed 3 bases and J 2 bases; nucleotides not matched to a gene: 8. This CDR3 reads CASSFLLASDTDTQYF. The CDR3 DNA sequence: TGTGCCAGCAGCTTTCTACTAGCGTCGGACACAGATACGCAGTATTTT.

The chain is built from TRBV27 and TRBJ2-3; 9 bases fit TRBD2. Germline V CDR1 and CDR2: MNHEY, SMNVEV (reference sequence). The CDR3 runs to 14 residues. V shed 4 bases, J shed 6 bases, and the junction held 5 bases outside the gene matches. The CDR3 reads CASSYSGSSDTQYF. For the CDR3, the DNA is TGTGCCAGCAGTTATAGCGGGAGCTCTGATACGCAGTATTTT.

The chain is built from TRBV19 and TRBJ1-2; tentatively, D is TRBD1 (5 bases). The CDR3 consists of 15 residues. Between the trimmed V and J ends, which lost 6 bases and 0 bases, there was a span of 14 bases. Germline CDR1 and CDR2: LNHDA and SQIVND (reference sequence). CDR3 loop: CASSDWDAANYGYTF. The CDR3, as DNA: TGTGCCAGTAGCGATTGGGACGCGGCTAACTATGGCTACACCTTC. The whole variable domain, remainder taken from reference TRBV19 and TRBJ1-2, is DGGITQSPKYLFRKEGQNVTLSCEQNLNHDAMYWYRQDPGQGLRLIYYSQIVNDFQKGDIAEGYSVSREKKESFPLTVTSAQKNPTAFYLCASSDWDAANYGYTFGSGTRLTVV.

This clone was observed once. V and J are TRBV2 and TRBJ2-5; no clear D. The V gene's germline CDR1 is SNHLY and CDR2 FYNNEI. The CDR3 covers 15 residues. V lost 7 bases and J 4 bases, leaving 19 bases between the germline ends. CDR3 DNA sequence: TGTGCCAGCAAGGGCCAAGCCCTCTCAAGAGAGACCCAGTACTTC. The encoded protein is CASKGQALSRETQYF.

This clone was picked up a small number of times. This chain joins TRBV6-1 and TRBJ1-5; D unclear. V was trimmed by 1 base and J by 4 bases, leaving 11 bases between them. CDR1 and CDR2 from the germline V gene are MNHNS and SASEGT. CDR3 size: 15 residues. DNA for the CDR3: TGTGCCAGCAGTGAAGAGGGAACTTGGAATCAGCCCCAGCATTTT. Its translation: CASSEEGTWNQPQHF.

This chain joins TRBV5-1 and TRBJ2-7; TRBD2 might be the D (6 bases). Germline V gene lookup returns CDR1 SGHRS and CDR2 YFSETQ. V lost 0 bases, J lost 2 bases, and 12 bases lay in between. The CDR3 extends over 15 amino acids. This CDR3 is CASSLATGVAYEQYF. The CDR3 DNA reads TGCGCCAGCAGCTTGGCGACGGGAGTCGCCTACGAGCAGTACTTC.

This clone showed up just once. The genes are TRBV27 and TRBJ1-2; TRBD1 is a possible D gene (5 bases). Per germline, CDR1 MNHEY and CDR2 SMNVEV (reference sequence). The CDR3 covers 14 residues. V was pared by 1 base and J by 4 bases, with 10 bases between. The CDR3 DNA is TGTGCCAGCAGTTTATATCGGGGGGTCTATGGCTACACCTTC. Amino acid sequence: CASSLYRGVYGYTF.

The table lists this clone with a few counts. The genes are TRBV30 and TRBJ2-7; D is ambiguous. Germline CDR1 reads GTSNPN; CDR2 reads SVGIG (reference sequence). The CDR3 spans 13 residues. V was pared by 2 bases and J by 6 bases, with 14 bases between. CDR3 in amino acids: CAWSKAALGEQYF. The CDR3 DNA reads as TGTGCCTGGAGTAAGGCGGCCCTCGGCGAGCAGTACTTC.

This clone showed up just once. The V and J genes are TRBV5-1 and TRBJ2-1; 7 bases match TRBD1. Germline V gene lookup returns CDR1 SGHRS and CDR2 YFSETQ. Unmatched junction bases numbered 5, after V lost 5 bases and J lost 0 bases. The CDR3 is 15 amino acids. The CDR3 nucleotides read TGCGCCAGCAGGGCGACAGGGAGCTCCTACAATGAGCAGTTCTTC. Translated: CASRATGSSYNEQFF.

This chain links TRBV3-1 (or the pseudogene TRBV3-2) with TRBJ1-5; D uncertain. The CDR3 totals 13 residues. Germline V lookup: CDR1 LGHDT, CDR2 YNNKEL (reference sequence). V lost 6 bases to trimming and J lost 4 bases, with 10 bases between them. The CDR3 region is CASSVTGNQPQHF. CDR3 bases: TGTGCCAGCAGTGTCACCGGGAATCAGCCCCAGCATTTT.

The chain employs TRBV9 and TRBJ1-2; 11 bases are a match to TRBD1. CDR1 is SGDLS and CDR2 is YYNGEE in the germline V gene. This CDR3 contains 16 residues. V dropped 2 bases and J dropped 3; count of bases not matched to a gene: 6. Here the CDR3 DNA reads TGTGCCAGCAGCGTTTCTCCGGGACAGGGGGACTATGGCTACACCTTC. Its translation is CASSVSPGQGDYGYTF.

A word on this clone: Sequence at one end of the junction differs from germline and may be a read error. The chain uses TRBV2 and TRBJ1-4, with D perhaps TRBD1 (5 bases). In germline, CDR1 is SNHLY, CDR2 FYNNEI. The length of the CDR3 is 13 residues. CDR3: CASSETLTTAGVF. DNA for the CDR3: TGTGCCAGCAGTGAAACACTTACGACAGCTGGGGTTTTT.

The chain has TRBV19 and TRBJ1-1; 8 positions match TRBD1. The germline gives CDR1 LNHDA, CDR2 SQIVND (reference sequence). Germline trimming cut 5 bases from V and 1 base from J; bases unmatched to any gene: 3. This CDR3 contains 14 residues. The DNA of the CDR3 is TGTGCCAGTAGTCTGGACAGGGCGAACACTGAAGCTTTCTTT. Its protein product is CASSLDRANTEAFF.

The CDR3 protein is CASSVGTDPKNIQYF. The CDR3 DNA is TGTGCCAGCAGTGTTGGGACAGATCCCAAAAACATTCAGTACTTC. The chain has TRBV2 and TRBJ2-4; the match to TRBD1 covers 7 bases. CDR3 length: 15 residues. The ends lost 4 bases at V and 2 bases at J; junction bases unmatched: 5. The germline gives CDR1 SNHLY, CDR2 FYNNEI.

This chain uses TRBV29-1 with TRBJ2-7, with D perhaps TRBD2 (6 bases). Germline V lookup: CDR1 SQVTM, CDR2 ANQGSEA. This CDR3 is 14 amino acids long. V shed 6 bases and J shed 3 bases, with 18 bases lying between them. The CDR3 region has the DNA TGCAGCGTGGGGACTGGCGGGAACTACTACGAGCAGTACTTC. Translating it yields CSVGTGGNYYEQYF.

This chain joins TRBV6-5 and TRBJ2-7, with 9 bases that match TRBD2. CDR3 size: 13 residues. J lost 6 bases, V lost 6 bases, and 6 bases had no gene match. Per germline, CDR1 MNHEY and CDR2 SVGAGI. The CDR3 is CASSRTSASEQYF. In DNA, the CDR3 is TGTGCCAGCAGCAGGACTAGCGCTTCCGAGCAGTACTTC.

This chain connects TRBV7-2 to TRBJ2-5; 8 positions agree with TRBD1. The CDR3 is made up of 15 amino acids. J was trimmed by 5 bases and V by 6 bases; bases with no gene match: 11. CDR1 SGHTA and CDR2 FQGNSA come from the germline V gene. The CDR3 DNA reads TGTGCCAGCAGTCAGGGACAGGTCGGGCATGAGACCCAGTACTTC. This encodes CASSQGQVGHETQYF.

The table lists this clone with a count of one. The CDR3 DNA sequence: TGTGCCAGTAGAGGCGGCCCGGTGCAGCCCCAGCATTTT. It yields the protein CASRGGPVQPQHF. The chain couples TRBV19 to TRBJ1-5; unclear D gene. CDR1 is LNHDA and CDR2 is SQIVND in the germline V gene (reference sequence). Deletions cut 6 bases from V and 7 bases from J, with 13 bases between. The CDR3 loop spans 13 amino acids.

The V call is TRBV6-5, the J call TRBJ2-7; TRBD1 agrees at 9 bases. The CDR3 length is 14 residues. Germline V gene lookup returns CDR1 MNHEY and CDR2 SVGAGI. The V and J ends lost 6 bases and 7 bases, in that order; junction bases with no gene match: 10. In DNA form, the CDR3 reads TGTGCCAGCAGCCCAACCACAGGGGGCGCGGAGCAGTACTTC. Translation: CASSPTTGGAEQYF.

V and J are TRBV11-2 and TRBJ2-7; 13 bases are shared with TRBD2. V was pared by 5 bases and J by 8 bases, with 6 bases of the junction left unmatched. This CDR3 is built from 14 residues. In germline, CDR1 is SGHAT, CDR2 FQNNGV. The CDR3 DNA reads TGTGCCAGCAGCCTGGGACTAGCGGGAAGAAAGCAGTACTTC. Translating it yields CASSLGLAGRKQYF.